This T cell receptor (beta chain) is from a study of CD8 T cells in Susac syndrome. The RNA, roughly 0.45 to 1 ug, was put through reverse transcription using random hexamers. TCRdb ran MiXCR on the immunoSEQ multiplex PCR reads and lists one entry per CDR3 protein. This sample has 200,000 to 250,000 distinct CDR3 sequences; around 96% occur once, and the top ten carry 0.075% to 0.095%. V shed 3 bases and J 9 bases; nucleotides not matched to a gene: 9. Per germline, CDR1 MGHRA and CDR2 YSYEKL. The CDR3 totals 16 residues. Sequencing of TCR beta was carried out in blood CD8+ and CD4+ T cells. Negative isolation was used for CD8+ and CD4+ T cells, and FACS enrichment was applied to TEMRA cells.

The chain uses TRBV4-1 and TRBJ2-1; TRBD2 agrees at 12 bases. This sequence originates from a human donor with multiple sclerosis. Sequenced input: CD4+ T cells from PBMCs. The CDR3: CASSHPLTSGSVEQFF. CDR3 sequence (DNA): TGCGCCAGCAGCCACCCCTTGACTAGCGGGAGTGTTGAGCAGTTCTTC.